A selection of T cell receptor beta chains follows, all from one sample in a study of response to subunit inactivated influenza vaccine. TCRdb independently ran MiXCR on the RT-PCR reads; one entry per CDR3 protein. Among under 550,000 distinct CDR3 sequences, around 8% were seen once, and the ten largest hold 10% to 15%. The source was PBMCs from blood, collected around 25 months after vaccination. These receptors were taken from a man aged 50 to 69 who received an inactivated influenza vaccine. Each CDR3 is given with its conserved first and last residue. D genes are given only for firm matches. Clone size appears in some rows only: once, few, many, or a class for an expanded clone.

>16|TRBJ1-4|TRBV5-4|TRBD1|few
CASSKQGAVTNEKLFF
TGTGCCAGCAGTAAACAGGGGGCCGTAACTAATGAAAAACTGTTTTTT
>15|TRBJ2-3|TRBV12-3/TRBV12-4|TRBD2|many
CASSFGPGLADTQYF
TGTGCCAGCAGTTTCGGACCTGGACTAGCGGATACGCAGTATTTT
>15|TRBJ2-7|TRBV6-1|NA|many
CASSPAGNTLYEQYF
TGTGCCAGCAGCCCCGCAGGCAATACCCTCTACGAGCAGTACTTC
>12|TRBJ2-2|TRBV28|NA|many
CASSVQPGELFF
TGTGCCAGCAGTGTACAACCCGGGGAGCTGTTTTTT
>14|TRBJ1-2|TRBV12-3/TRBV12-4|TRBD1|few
CASSGTGGSDGYTF
TGTGCCAGCAGCGGGACAGGGGGCTCTGATGGCTACACCTTC
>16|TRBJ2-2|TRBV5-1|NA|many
CASWDGGSANTGELFF
TGCGCCAGCTGGGATGGCGGGTCCGCGAACACCGGGGAGCTGTTTTTT
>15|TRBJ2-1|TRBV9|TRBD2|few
CASSPLTGGNNEQFF
TGTGCCAGCAGCCCTCTTACGGGAGGGAACAATGAGCAGTTCTTC
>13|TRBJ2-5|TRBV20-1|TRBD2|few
CSARPSGEQTQYF
TGCAGTGCCCGGCCTAGCGGGGAGCAGACCCAGTACTTC
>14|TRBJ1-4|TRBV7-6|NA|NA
CASSAGALNEKLFF
TGTGCCAGCTCGGCGGGGGCTCTTAATGAAAAACTGTTTTTT
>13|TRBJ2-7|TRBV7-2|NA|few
CASSSRRDYEQYF
TGTGCCAGCAGCTCCCGGAGGGACTACGAGCAGTACTTC
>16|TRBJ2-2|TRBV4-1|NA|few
CASSQGVTRGTGELFF
TGCGCCAGCAGCCAAGGTGTCACCAGGGGCACCGGGGAGCTGTTTTTT
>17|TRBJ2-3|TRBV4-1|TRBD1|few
CASSQREGQGRTDTQYF
TGCGCCAGCAGCCAAAGGGAAGGACAGGGGAGAACAGATACGCAGTATTTT
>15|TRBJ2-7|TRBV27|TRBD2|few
CASSSTGEGQTEQYF
TGTGCCAGCAGTTCCACGGGGGAGGGTCAGACAGAGCAGTACTTC
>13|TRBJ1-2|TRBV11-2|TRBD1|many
CASSLEGGTGYTF
TGTGCCAGCAGCTTAGAAGGGGGCACTGGCTACACCTTC
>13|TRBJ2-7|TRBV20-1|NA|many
CSARDGQRSEQYF
TGCAGTGCTAGAGATGGACAGAGAAGCGAGCAGTACTTC